One sample yielded the 5 T cell receptor beta chains listed below, sequenced in a study of graft-versus-host responses after intestinal transplantation. Antigens of these TCRs are unknown. Sequencing was performed with immunoSEQ multiplex PCR; in TCRdb, only in-frame clones are kept and a portion is missing. The sample records more than 85,000 clones, more than 85% being singletons. The material sequenced was unstimulated CD8+ T cells sorted from spleen or lymph node cells, taken before intestinal transplant. The receptor set was obtained from a human donor who received an intestinal transplant.

The chain links TRBV9 to TRBJ2-1, with 7 bases fitting TRBD2. CDR3 size: 14 residues. V was pared by 2 bases and J by 6 bases, with 5 bases of the junction left unmatched. The germline gives CDR1 SGDLS, CDR2 YYNGEE. The CDR3 protein is CASSVGGVGNEQFF. As DNA, the CDR3 is TGTGCCAGCAGCGTGGGGGGGGTGGGCAATGAGCAGTTCTTC.

The DNA for the CDR3 is TGTGCCATCAGTGAGTCTGTAGACAGGGGGACGGAGACCCAGTACTTC. Translating gives CAISESVDRGTETQYF. The gene calls are TRBV10-3 and TRBJ2-5, with 9 bases identical to TRBD1. V was clipped by 0 bases and J by 5 bases; unmatched bases: 7. Germline-derived CDR1 and CDR2 are ENHRY and SYGVKD. The CDR3 runs 16 residues.

This clone was recorded once. The V call is TRBV4-2, the J call TRBJ2-3, with D maybe TRBD2 (5 bases). The germline CDR1 and CDR2 sequences are LGHNA and YNFKEQ. The CDR3 loop spans 13 amino acids. V was trimmed by 5 bases and J by 6 bases, leaving 12 bases between them. DNA for the CDR3: TGTGCCAGCAGCTACGGGGAGATGGATACGCAGTATTTT. Translated, it gives CASSYGEMDTQYF.

This chain joins TRBV14 and TRBJ2-1; 11 nucleotides align to TRBD2. This CDR3 contains 15 residues. Germline trimming cut 2 bases from V and 8 bases from J; bases unmatched to any gene: 5. CDR1 and CDR2 (germline): SGHDN, FVKESK. The CDR3: CASSQIAGGPDEQFF. The CDR3, as DNA: TGTGCCAGCAGCCAAATAGCGGGGGGGCCCGATGAGCAGTTCTTC.

V and J are TRBV14 and TRBJ2-5; D possibly corresponds to TRBD2 (5 bases). The DNA end is a closer match to TRBJ2-7, so the J assignment may be wrong. Germline-derived CDR1 and CDR2 are SGHDN and FVKESK. The CDR3 is 18 amino acids. The CDR3 DNA sequence: TGTGCCAGCAGCCAAGATGAGAGGCTAACAGCGGCGGCCTACGAGCAGTACTTC. The encoded protein is CASSQDERLTAAAYEQYF.